This T cell receptor beta chain stems from a study of shared clonotypes between healthy human individuals. Study findings and constraints: What naive subsets generally showed was a larger estimated richness than memory subsets showed.

The donor population consisted of healthy HIV-negative adults with no recent acute infections or vaccinations. This CDR3 is built from 13 residues. The V gene's germline CDR1 is LNHDA and CDR2 SQIVND (reference sequence). The J segment lost 3 bases and the V segment lost 3 bases, leaving 1 base of the junction unmatched. The method was immunoSEQ multiplex PCR; TCRdb's version includes in-frame clones alone and lacks a portion of them. The sample has about 530,000 clones, 90% to 97% seen once. The count of this clone is one. Antigen specificity is unknown. J is TRBJ1-2 and V is TRBV19, with 7 bases that match TRBD1. The TCR originated in a woman in her twenties or thirties in good health. Material: naive CD4+ T cells sorted from blood. Noted subset: CD45RA+ positively selected. This CDR3 is CASSMGTDYGYTF. Here the CDR3 DNA reads TGTGCCAGTAGTATGGGGACAGACTATGGCTACACCTTC.